This T cell receptor beta chain was recorded in a study of regulatory T cells in long-lasting Graves disease. Study outcomes and limitations: Shared public clonotypes totalled 2,741 in persistent patients, compared with around 880 in new patients.

The authors built TCR beta libraries using iRepertoire HTBI primers and Arm-PCR of CDR3 regions. Study processing details: Detected in the samples were around 59 TRBV and 14 TRBJ segments. Using its own MiXCR run on the multiplex PCR reads, TCRdb lists one record per CDR3 protein. The V and J calls and clone size are TCRdb's, not the authors'. Among about 420,000 distinct CDR3 sequences listed, 23% were seen once. Time point indicated: persistent/refractory GD, antithyroid drugs over 5 years with positive TRAb. The TCR library used RNA extracted from PBMCs. This CDR3 has 15 amino acids. V lost 1 base to trimming and J lost 6 bases; unmatched junction nucleotides: 8. Germline V gene sequence: CDR1 MDHEN, CDR2 SYDVKM. This clonotype was counted many times. The antigen is not known.

This specimen consisted of peripheral blood mononuclear cells (PBMCs), obtained when the disease was refractory, from a patient treated with antithyroid drugs. The V call is TRBV28, the J call TRBJ2-7, with 8 bases fitting TRBD1. The clonotype originates from a female donor with Graves disease. CDR3 nucleotides: TGTGCCAGCAGTTTATCCGGACAGGGAAAAGGCGAGCAGTACTTC. It yields the protein CASSLSGQGKGEQYF.